This T cell receptor (beta chain) was recovered during a study of blood T cells in healthy people across ages. Overall study results and limits: Long-lived donors carried more naive CD4+ cells and greater diversity than aged donors.

For the second PCR, which ran for roughly 6 to 11 cycles, a sample-barcoded 5' primer and a J-beta primer mix were used. TCRdb processed the 5' RACE reads anew with MiXCR; each CDR3 protein has one entry. The sample includes fewer than 750,000 distinct CDR3 sequences, approximately 52% of them seen just once. Isolation yielded PBMCs, at least 6 million per sample, in every case. Note on this clonotype: Its target is unknown. Mismatch with germline at one junction end may stem from a read error.

Germline values: CDR1 SGHAT, CDR2 FQNNGV. There are 16 residues in the CDR3. This chain joins TRBV11-2 and TRBJ2-1, with 9 bases aligning to TRBD2. The sequencing input was blood. The clonotype was recovered from a woman older than 75 in good health. CDR3 residues: CASSLYSGSLPNGQFF. DNA for the CDR3: TGTGCCAGCAGCTTATATAGCGGGAGTTTACCCAATGGGCAGTTCTTC.